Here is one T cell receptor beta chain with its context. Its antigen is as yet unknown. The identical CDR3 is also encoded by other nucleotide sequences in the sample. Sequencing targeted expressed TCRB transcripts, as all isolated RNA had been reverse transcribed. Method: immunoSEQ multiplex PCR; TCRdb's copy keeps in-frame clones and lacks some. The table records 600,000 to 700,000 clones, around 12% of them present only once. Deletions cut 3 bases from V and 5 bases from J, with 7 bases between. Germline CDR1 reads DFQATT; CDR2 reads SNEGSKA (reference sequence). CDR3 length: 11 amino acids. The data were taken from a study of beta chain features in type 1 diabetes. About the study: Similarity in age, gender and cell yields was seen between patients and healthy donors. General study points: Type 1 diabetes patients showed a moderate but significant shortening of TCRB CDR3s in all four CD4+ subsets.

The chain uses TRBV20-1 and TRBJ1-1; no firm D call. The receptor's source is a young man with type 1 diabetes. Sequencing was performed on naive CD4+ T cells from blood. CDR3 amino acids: CSARVETEAFF. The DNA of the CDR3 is TGCAGTGCTAGGGTGGAAACTGAAGCTTTCTTT.